The entry that follows covers one TCR beta chain sequence. What it binds is not known. The sample originates from a study of shared clonotypes between healthy human individuals. For every subset, genomic DNA was evenly distributed across several immunoSEQ plates. The protocol was immunoSEQ multiplex PCR, while the TCRdb copy is restricted to in-frame clones and leaves out a portion. The sample consists of roughly 500,000 clones, almost 80% of them appearing once. Approximately 100 million PBMCs per unsorted sample were used for genomic DNA. CDR3 length: 13 amino acids. Germline V gene sequence: CDR1 MNHEY, CDR2 SMNVEV (reference sequence). J gave up 11 bases and V 5 bases, and 6 bases lay outside the gene matches. Notes on the study in general: Clonotype sharing among donors was thought likely to change with sequencing depth.

The V gene is TRBV27, the J gene TRBJ2-6; 7 nucleotides line up with TRBD1. Sequenced material: PBMCs. The TCR sequence derives from a middle-aged woman in good health. Some clones in this sample may be carry-over from other donors' samples. Written as DNA, the CDR3 is TGTGCCAGCAGTCCCGGGACAGTTTACGTCCTGACTTTC. Protein sequence: CASSPGTVYVLTF.